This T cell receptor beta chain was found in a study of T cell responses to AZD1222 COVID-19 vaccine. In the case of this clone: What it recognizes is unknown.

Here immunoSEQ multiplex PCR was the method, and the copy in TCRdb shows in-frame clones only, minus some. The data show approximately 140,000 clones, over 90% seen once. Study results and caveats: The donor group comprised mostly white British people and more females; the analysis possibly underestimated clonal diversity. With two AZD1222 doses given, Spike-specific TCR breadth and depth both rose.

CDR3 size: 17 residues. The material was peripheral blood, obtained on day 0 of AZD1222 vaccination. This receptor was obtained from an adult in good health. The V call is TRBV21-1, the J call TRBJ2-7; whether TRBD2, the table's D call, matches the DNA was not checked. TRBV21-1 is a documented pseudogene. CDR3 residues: CASSKRLGHGESYEQYF. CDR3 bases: TGTGCCAGCAGTAAGAGATTAGGCCACGGAGAATCCTACGAGCAGTACTTC.